These 22 T cell receptor beta chains originate from one sample sequenced in a study of response to subunit inactivated influenza vaccine listed by TCRdb under 2018. Preparation of the library involved RT-PCR. The sequencer listed for this sample is Illumina HiSeq 2500. Using fastp at Q25 and MiXCR, TCRdb reprocessed the public reads and kept productive beta chains. Here each entry gathers all rows of one CDR3 protein and keeps the most common genes and DNA. The sample data list around 470,000 distinct CDR3 sequences, and approximately 7.8% of these were observed just once. The leading ten clones occupy 13% of the sample. Specimen: PBMCs from blood, collected roughly 24 months after vaccination. These receptors were taken from a man between 50 and 75 years old who received an inactivated influenza vaccine. Donor details come from another sample of the same person, matched by shared clones.

The rearrangement uses TRBV20-1 and TRBJ2-7, with D uncertain. The V gene's germline CDR1 is DFQATT and CDR2 SNEGSKA (reference sequence). This CDR3 is built from 15 residues. V was clipped by 7 bases and J by 3 bases, with 22 bases between them. In DNA form, the CDR3 reads TGCAGTGTTAAACCCCGGAATAACGGTGTCTACGAGCAGTACTTC. Its translation: CSVKPRNNGVYEQYF.

This clonotype was counted at least ten times. The V call is TRBV5-1, the J call TRBJ2-7; a possible D gene is TRBD1 (6 bases). In germline, CDR1 is SGHRS, CDR2 YFSETQ. This CDR3 region has 15 residues. Trimming removed 0 bases at V and 5 bases at J, with 15 bases between. The CDR3 loop reads CASSLEPTGIHEQYF. Here the CDR3 DNA reads TGCGCCAGCAGCTTGGAACCAACAGGGATCCACGAGCAGTACTTC.

This clonotype has more than one count but fewer than ten. This rearrangement joins TRBV6-2 or TRBV6-3 to TRBJ1-2; D might be TRBD1 (5 bases). The CDR3 length is 14 residues. Germline CDR1 is MNHEY and CDR2 is SVGEGT. Trimming left V 2 bases short and J 2 bases short, with 9 bases between. The CDR3 coding sequence is TGTGCCAGCAGTTACAGAGGGGAGAACTATGGCTACACCTTC. Translating gives CASSYRGENYGYTF.

This clonotype showed up just a few times. This rearrangement joins TRBV28 to TRBJ2-7; no definite D call. Trimming took off 7 bases at V and 2 bases at J, with 15 bases between the two ends. CDR1 is MDHEN, CDR2 SYDVKM, per germline. CDR3 length: 14 amino acids. The CDR3: CASTARPITYEQYF. CDR3 DNA: TGTGCCAGCACCGCCAGGCCAATTACCTACGAGCAGTACTTC.

This clonotype was seen at least ten times. The rearrangement links TRBV28 to TRBJ2-4, with D possibly TRBD2 on 6 matching bases. This CDR3 has 15 amino acids. From germline, CDR1 is MDHEN and CDR2 SYDVKM. The V end was cut by 4 bases, the J end by 1 base, with 11 bases between. The CDR3 bases are TGTGCCAGCAGTTCGGCCAGCGGGGCCAAAAACATTCAGTACTTC. Its protein is CASSSASGAKNIQYF.

This clonotype was counted between two and nine times. The V and J genes are TRBV3-1 and TRBJ2-2, with TRBD2 matching 7 bases. Germline loops: CDR1 LGHDT, CDR2 YNNKEL (reference sequence). The CDR3 totals 18 residues. Germline trimming cut 1 base from V and 0 bases from J; bases unmatched to any gene: 8. CDR3 nucleotide sequence: TGTGCCAGCAGCCAAGGTCTTAGCGGGCGTACGAACACCGGGGAGCTGTTTTTT. It encodes CASSQGLSGRTNTGELFF.

The sample holds many counts of this clonotype. V and J are TRBV18 and TRBJ2-7; D is uncertain. The CDR3 extends over 14 amino acids. Trimming left V 0 bases short and J 1 base short, with 7 bases between. Germline CDR1 is KGHSH and CDR2 is LQKENI. CDR3 coding DNA: TGTGCCAGCTCACCACCGGCCAGATCCTACGAGCAGTACTTC. Translated: CASSPPARSYEQYF.

V and J are TRBV7-6 and TRBJ2-7; D may match TRBD1 or TRBD2 (5 bases each). The germline gives CDR1 SGHVS, CDR2 FNYEAQ. CDR3 length: 20 amino acids. The V gene lost 1 base and the J gene lost 2 bases, with 27 bases spanning the gap. CDR3 protein: CASSLVSWVGGGTSTYEQYF. The CDR3 DNA reads TGTGCCAGCAGCTTAGTCTCCTGGGTCGGTGGTGGGACCTCAACCTACGAGCAGTACTTC. The complete variable domain, with remaining parts taken from reference TRBV7-6 and TRBJ2-7, reads GAGVSQSPRYKVTKRGQDVALRCDPISGHVSLYWYRQALGQGPEFLTYFNYEAQQDKSGLPNDRFSAERPEGSISTLTIQRTEQRDSAMYRCASSLVSWVGGGTSTYEQYFGPGTRLTVT.

J is TRBJ2-7 and V is TRBV4-2; TRBD2 matches 9 bases. J gave up 4 bases and V 0 bases, and 7 bases lay outside the gene matches. Germline V gene lookup returns CDR1 LGHNA and CDR2 YNFKEQ. The CDR3 is made up of 16 amino acids. CDR3 in amino acids: CASSQDWASGIYEQYF. CDR3 sequence (DNA): TGTGCCAGCAGCCAAGATTGGGCTAGCGGGATTTACGAGCAGTACTTC.

This clonotype was found a few times. The chain is built from TRBV12-3 or TRBV12-4 and TRBJ2-7; no reliable D call. The length of the CDR3 is 14 residues. Trimming left V 7 bases short and J 3 bases short, with 16 bases between. The CDR3 loop reads CASTDPGAGYEQYF. The DNA of the CDR3 is TGTGCCAGCACCGATCCGGGCGCAGGCTACGAGCAGTACTTC.

This clonotype was detected only a few times. The V and J genes are TRBV4-1 and TRBJ1-4; D gene uncertain. The CDR3 totals 14 residues. Germline V gene lookup returns CDR1 MGHRA and CDR2 YSYEKL. V was cut by 8 bases and J by 1 base, with 11 bases left in between. The CDR3 region is CASGKHGTNEKLFF. Written as DNA, the CDR3 is TGCGCCAGCGGCAAACACGGAACTAATGAAAAACTGTTTTTT.

With respect to this clonotype: Being one base from a much bigger clone, this may be a read error. The J gene is TRBJ1-5, the V gene TRBV12-3 or TRBV12-4; tentatively, D is TRBD1 (5 bases). The CDR3 covers 15 residues. The CDR3 region is CASSTLGRGNHPQHF. As DNA, the CDR3 is TGTGCCAGCAGTACCCTGGGACGGGGGAATCATCCCCAGCATTTT.

The rearrangement uses TRBV5-1 and TRBJ1-2; a possible D gene is TRBD1 (5 bases). Germline assignment: CDR1 SGHRS and CDR2 YFSETQ. The CDR3 totals 14 residues. Between the trimmed V and J ends, which lost 1 base and 6 bases, there was a span of 13 bases. The DNA for the CDR3 is TGCGCCAGCAGCTTGAGTTTGGGGCTCGATGGCTACACCTTC. It specifies CASSLSLGLDGYTF.

In this sample, this clonotype turned up a few times. This chain uses TRBV25-1 with TRBJ2-7; 8 bases line up with TRBD1. CDR1 and CDR2 from the germline V gene are MGHDK and SYGVNS. The CDR3 extends over 12 amino acids. The J segment lost 3 bases and the V segment lost 8 bases, leaving 3 bases of the junction unmatched. The DNA of the CDR3 is TGTGCCAGCGCGGGACAGGTCTACGAGCAGTACTTC. Amino acids: CASAGQVYEQYF.

In its sample, this clonotype was seen a few times. The V and J genes are TRBV4-3 and TRBJ2-7, with D tentatively TRBD2 (5 bases). The germline V gene has CDR1 LGHNA and CDR2 YSLEER. Trimming stripped 0 bases from V and 5 bases from J, with 14 bases between. The CDR3 contains 15 residues. Here the CDR3 reads CASSQEWPSSDEQYF. In DNA form, the CDR3 reads TGCGCCAGCAGCCAAGAGTGGCCAAGTAGCGACGAGCAGTACTTC.

The chain uses TRBV3-1 and TRBJ1-1; D gene ambiguous. The CDR3 length is 19 residues. Trimming took 0 bases from V and 0 from J, leaving 20 bases between them. Germline-derived CDR1 and CDR2 are LGHDT and YNNKEL (reference sequence). The CDR3 here is CASSQDLLNPLYLNTEAFF. Here the CDR3 DNA reads TGTGCCAGCAGCCAAGATCTCCTGAACCCTCTATATTTGAACACTGAAGCTTTCTTT.

This clonotype was detected only a few times. The rearrangement links TRBV6-2 or TRBV6-3 to TRBJ2-5; the D gene is possibly TRBD1 (7 bases). Germline values: CDR1 MNHEY, CDR2 SVGEGT. V gave up 5 bases and J gave up 5 bases, with 15 bases separating them. This CDR3 contains 14 residues. This CDR3 reads CASSPTGTRETQYF. CDR3 DNA sequence: TGTGCCAGCAGTCCGACAGGGACTCGGGAGACCCAGTACTTC.

This clonotype was observed at least ten times. The CDR3 DNA reads as TGTGCCAGCAGTTTATCGGCCGGGGCCAACGTCCTGACTTTC. It specifies CASSLSAGANVLTF. This chain connects TRBV27 to TRBJ2-6; D remains ambiguous. Trimming cost V 0 bases and J 4 bases, with 4 bases left between them. Per the germline V gene, CDR1 is MNHEY and CDR2 is SMNVEV (reference sequence). This CDR3 spans 14 amino acids.

V gene TRBV5-1 combines with J gene TRBJ2-3; D gene uncertain. The CDR3 has 13 residues. V was clipped by 0 bases and J by 4 bases, with 6 bases between them. Germline assignment: CDR1 SGHRS and CDR2 YFSETQ. The CDR3 nucleotides are TGCGCCAGCAGCTTGGTAACTTCAGATACGCAGTATTTT. Its protein product is CASSLVTSDTQYF.

The sample holds a few counts of this clonotype. This sequence joins TRBV12-3 or TRBV12-4 and TRBJ2-5; TRBD1 matches at 10 bases. Trimming took 7 bases from V and 5 from J; bases not matched to a gene: 7. This CDR3 has 14 amino acids. The CDR3 DNA reads TGTGCCAGCACCACGCGGGGACAGGGGGAGACCCAGTACTTC. Protein: CASTTRGQGETQYF.

This clonotype was found a few times. The CDR3 here is CASSNTPGTGRETQYF. CDR3 DNA sequence: TGTGCCAGCAGTAACACCCCCGGGACAGGGAGGGAGACCCAGTACTTC. This chain joins TRBV6-5 and TRBJ2-5; 9 bases are a match to TRBD1. After removal of 5 bases from V and 5 bases from J, the junction contained 12 bases not matched to a gene. From germline, CDR1 is MNHEY and CDR2 SVGAGI. The CDR3 sequence is 16 residues long.

On this clonotype: At one end the junction does not follow the germline gene, possibly because of a read error. The J gene is TRBJ2-7, the V gene TRBV7-2, with D uncertain. This CDR3 is 12 amino acids long. The V gene's germline CDR1 is SGHTA and CDR2 FQGNSA. In nucleotides, the CDR3 is TGTGCCAGCAGCCCACCTTTACACGGTCCATCCTTC. It translates to CASSPPLHGPSF.